Below, 21 T cell receptor beta chains from the same sample are listed, as sequenced in a study of CD8 T cells in Susac syndrome. The authors reverse transcribed roughly 0.5 to 1 ug RNA with random hexamers. TCRdb independently ran MiXCR on the immunoSEQ multiplex PCR reads; one entry per CDR3 protein. The table lists about 180,000 distinct CDR3 sequences, 95% of them singletons. The sample consisted of CD8+ T cells from PBMCs. These receptors originate from a human donor with multiple sclerosis.

This rearrangement joins TRBV13 to TRBJ2-7, with 7 bases lining up with TRBD1. This CDR3 contains 16 residues. Trimming removed 4 bases from V and 0 bases from J; junction bases left unmatched: 9. Germline CDR1 and CDR2: PRHDT and FYEKMQ (reference sequence). The CDR3 DNA reads TGTGCCAGCAGCTCCAGAGGGACAGAGGTCTCCTACGAGCAGTACTTC. Encoded protein: CASSSRGTEVSYEQYF.

The CDR3 loop is CASSQAPHVWGTGELFF. The CDR3 DNA is TGCGCCAGCAGCCAAGCCCCTCATGTATGGGGCACCGGGGAGCTGTTTTTT. The rearrangement uses TRBV4-1 and TRBJ2-2; D not certain. The CDR3 runs to 17 residues. V gave up 1 base and J gave up 4 bases, with 16 bases separating them. CDR1 and CDR2 (germline): MGHRA, YSYEKL.

The gene calls are TRBV29-1 and TRBJ2-2; D call uncertain. V was cut by 3 bases and J by 1 base, with 6 bases left in between. From germline, CDR1 is SQVTM and CDR2 ANQGSEA. The CDR3 is 13 residues long. CDR3 sequence reads: CSVDPGNTGELFF. DNA for the CDR3: TGCAGCGTTGACCCCGGGAACACCGGGGAGCTGTTTTTT.

This chain links TRBV2 with TRBJ2-1; D gene uncertain. CDR1 SNHLY and CDR2 FYNNEI come from the germline V gene. CDR3 size: 14 residues. Trimming pared 2 bases from V and 8 bases from J, leaving 13 bases between. The CDR3 region has the DNA TGTGCCAGCAGTGAACAGGCTAGATTCGATGAGCAGTTCTTC. Protein: CASSEQARFDEQFF.

This rearrangement joins TRBV12-3 or TRBV12-4 to TRBJ1-1; D is undetermined. With 6 bases removed from V and 4 bases from J, the gap between germline ends came to 15 bases. The CDR3 sequence is 14 residues long. CDR3 bases: TGTGCCAGCAGAGCCAAGTGGGAGGGCACTGAAGCTTTCTTT. Protein sequence: CASRAKWEGTEAFF.

This chain connects TRBV20-1 to TRBJ2-7; 13 bases match TRBD2. The junction had 2 bases not matched to a gene; V was cut back by 1 base and J by 2 bases. Germline V CDR1 and CDR2: DFQATT, SNEGSKA (reference sequence). This CDR3 contains 15 residues. The CDR3 spells CSARATSGRTYEQYF. In DNA, the CDR3 is TGCAGTGCTAGAGCGACTAGCGGGAGGACCTACGAGCAGTACTTC.

The chain carries TRBV11-2 and TRBJ2-7; 13 nucleotides match TRBD2. Germline V gene sequence: CDR1 SGHAT, CDR2 FQNNGV. V was clipped by 5 bases and J by 6 bases; unmatched bases: 10. The CDR3 runs 16 residues. CDR3 loop: CASSGQLAGGPGEQYF. DNA for the CDR3: TGTGCCAGCAGCGGCCAACTAGCGGGAGGGCCGGGCGAGCAGTACTTC.

The chain is built from TRBV29-1 and TRBJ2-3; 8 bases line up with TRBD2. CDR3 size: 17 residues. The trim removed 6 bases at V and 5 bases at J, leaving 19 bases unmatched. Germline lookup yields CDR1 SQVTM and CDR2 ANQGSEA. The CDR3, as DNA: TGCAGCGTCGTGATATTAATTAGCGGGATGGTTTTAGATACGCAGTATTTT. This translates into CSVVILISGMVLDTQYF.

The chain employs TRBV15 and TRBJ2-5, with D perhaps matching TRBD1 (6 bases). Between the trimmed V and J ends, which lost 6 bases and 0 bases, there was a span of 11 bases. The CDR3 contains 14 residues. Germline V CDR1 and CDR2: LNHNV, YYDKDF (reference sequence). This chain's CDR3 is CATRKTGNQETQYF. DNA of the CDR3: TGTGCCACCAGGAAGACAGGAAACCAAGAGACCCAGTACTTC.

For the CDR3, the DNA is TGTGCCAGCAGGGACGGACAGGGTGTTGAGCAGTACTTC. Translation: CASRDGQGVEQYF. The chain has TRBV5-6 and TRBJ2-7, with 8 bases identical to TRBD1. The CDR3 is 13 amino acids. V shed 5 bases, J shed 7 bases, and the junction held 8 bases outside the gene matches. Germline CDR1 SGHDT, CDR2 YYEEEE.

This sequence joins TRBV18 and TRBJ2-1, with 9 positions matching TRBD1. The CDR3 consists of 16 residues. V gave up 2 bases and J gave up 8 bases; unmatched junction bases: 10. The germline CDR1 and CDR2 sequences are KGHSH and LQKENI. The CDR3 DNA reads TGTGCCAGCTCACCAGCGGACAGGGGTTTGGTGGATGAGCAGTTCTTC. Translation gives CASSPADRGLVDEQFF.

V and J are TRBV12-3 or TRBV12-4 and TRBJ2-5; 7 bases match TRBD1. The CDR3 loop spans 14 amino acids. J gave up 1 base and V 6 bases, and 5 bases lay outside the gene matches. CDR3 coding DNA: TGTGCCAGCAGACCAGGGACAGTCCAAGAGACCCAGTACTTC. Encoded protein: CASRPGTVQETQYF.

This clonotype has only one observation. CDR3 loop: CAWSVGGGLTGELFF. The CDR3 DNA is TGTGCCTGGAGTGTAGGAGGGGGGCTAACCGGGGAGCTGTTTTTT. This chain joins TRBV30 and TRBJ2-2; possibly TRBD1 or TRBD2 for D (6 bases each). V shed 0 bases and J shed 5 bases, with 13 bases lying between them. Looked up from germline, CDR1 is GTSNPN and CDR2 is SVGIG (reference sequence). The CDR3 loop spans 15 amino acids.

The chain is built from TRBV29-1 and TRBJ2-1; D not certain. V was trimmed by 3 bases and J by 8 bases, leaving 14 bases between them. This CDR3 has 13 amino acids. Germline V CDR1 and CDR2: SQVTM, ANQGSEA. CDR3 sequence: CSVDLSVGYEQFF. DNA of the CDR3: TGCAGCGTTGATTTATCTGTAGGCTATGAGCAGTTCTTC.

Only one count was recorded for this clonotype. J is TRBJ2-5 and V is TRBV6-5; D unclear. The CDR3 extends over 13 amino acids. Germline V lookup: CDR1 MNHEY, CDR2 SVGAGI. V was shortened by 5 bases and J by 3 bases, with 10 bases between the two germline ends. The CDR3 bases are TGTGCCAGCAGTCCAGTCCCCAAAGAGACCCAGTACTTC. Amino acids: CASSPVPKETQYF.

This rearrangement joins TRBV20-1 to TRBJ2-3; no reliable D call. With 5 bases removed from V and 2 bases from J, the gap between germline ends came to 17 bases. The CDR3 covers 15 residues. The germline V gene has CDR1 DFQATT and CDR2 SNEGSKA (reference sequence). The CDR3 loop is CSAHPGPAYTDTQYF. The CDR3 DNA sequence: TGCAGTGCTCACCCAGGCCCCGCATACACAGATACGCAGTATTTT.

J is TRBJ1-5 and V is TRBV20-1, with D possibly being TRBD1 (5 bases). V was shortened by 1 base and J by 5 bases, with 12 bases between the two germline ends. Germline values: CDR1 DFQATT, CDR2 SNEGSKA (reference sequence). The CDR3 runs 14 residues. CDR3 sequence (DNA): TGCAGTGCTAGAGGCAGGGCTTCGGATCAGCCCCAGCATTTT. Amino acids: CSARGRASDQPQHF.

The CDR3: CASSQGGGEPQHF. The CDR3 nucleotides are TGTGCCAGCAGCCAGGGCGGTGGAGAGCCCCAGCATTTT. The chain employs TRBV3-1 and TRBJ1-5, with no clear D. The CDR3 loop spans 13 amino acids. V shed 3 bases and J shed 8 bases, with 11 bases lying between them. Germline V gives CDR1 LGHDT, CDR2 YNNKEL (reference sequence).

The chain carries TRBV27 and TRBJ2-7, with D hard to call. Germline V gene data show CDR1 as MNHEY and CDR2 as SMNVEV (reference sequence). V was pared by 2 bases and J by 6 bases, with 11 bases between. CDR3 length: 13 amino acids. The CDR3 bases are TGTGCCAGCAGTTTAAGGGCCTTGGGCGAGCAGTACTTC. Residues: CASSLRALGEQYF.

This sequence joins TRBV12-3 or TRBV12-4 and TRBJ1-5, with 7 bases lining up with TRBD1. The CDR3 is 14 residues long. V lost 6 bases and J lost 7; bases outside the gene matches: 9. The CDR3 region is CASSPGGVSQPQHF. The CDR3 DNA follows: TGTGCCAGCAGCCCAGGGGGGGTGAGCCAGCCCCAGCATTTT.

CDR3 amino acids: CASSHGVVLQETQYF. Written as DNA, the CDR3 is TGTGCCAGCAGCCACGGTGTTGTCCTCCAAGAGACCCAGTACTTC. The J gene is TRBJ2-5, the V gene TRBV11-2; D gene unclear. Germline loops: CDR1 SGHAT, CDR2 FQNNGV. This CDR3 is built from 15 residues. V gave up 5 bases and J gave up 1 base, with 14 bases separating them.